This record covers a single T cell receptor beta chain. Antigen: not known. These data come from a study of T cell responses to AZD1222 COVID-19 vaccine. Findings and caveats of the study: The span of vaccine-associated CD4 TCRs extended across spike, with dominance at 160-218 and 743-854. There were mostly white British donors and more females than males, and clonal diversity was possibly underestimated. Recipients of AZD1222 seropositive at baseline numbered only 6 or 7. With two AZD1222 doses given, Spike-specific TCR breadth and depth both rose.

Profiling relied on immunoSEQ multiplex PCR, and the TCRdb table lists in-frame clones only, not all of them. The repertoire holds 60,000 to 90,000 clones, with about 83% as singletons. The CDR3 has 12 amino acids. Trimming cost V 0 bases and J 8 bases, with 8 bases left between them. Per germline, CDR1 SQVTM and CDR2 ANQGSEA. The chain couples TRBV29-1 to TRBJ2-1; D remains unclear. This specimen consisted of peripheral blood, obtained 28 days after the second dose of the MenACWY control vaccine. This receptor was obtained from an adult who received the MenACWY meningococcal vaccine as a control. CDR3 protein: CSVEDLGDEQFF. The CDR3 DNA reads TGCAGCGTTGAAGATTTGGGCGATGAGCAGTTCTTC.